This TCR beta chain was identified during a study of shared clonotypes between healthy human individuals. TCRdb's table, derived via immunoSEQ multiplex PCR, lists solely in-frame clones and lacks some. Altogether 2 million to 2.5 million clones are present, 90% to 95% being singletons, with the ten largest covering 0.35% to 0.5%. From germline, CDR1 is MNHEY and CDR2 SMNVEV (reference sequence). The CDR3 spans 14 residues. Trimming removed 6 bases from V and 6 bases from J; junction bases left unmatched: 5. The chain carries TRBV27 and TRBJ1-5; 10 bases agree with TRBD1. The receptor comes from a young man in good health. Some clones in this sample may be carry-over from other donors' samples. The sequencing sample was made of naive CD4+ T cells from PBMCs. Specified subset: CD45RA+ positively selected. The CDR3: CASRTGGEGQPQHF. In nucleotides, the CDR3 is TGTGCCAGCAGGACAGGGGGCGAGGGTCAGCCCCAGCATTTT.